These 4 T cell receptor beta chains share one sample of origin, sequenced in a study of cytomegalovirus exposure and HLA in healthy donors. 13 Jbeta primers and 60 Vbeta primers were used for the PCR. The assay was immunoSEQ multiplex PCR, and TCRdb's table has in-frame clones only and misses some. This table holds over 150,000 clones, more than 75% found once. Sequenced material: PBMCs. All receptors derive from a man aged 18 to 30 in good health and CMV-seropositive.

This chain joins TRBV19 and TRBJ1-3; weak D call: TRBD1 (5 bases). This CDR3 comprises 18 residues. Germline assignment: CDR1 LNHDA and CDR2 SQIVND (reference sequence). V gave up 3 bases and J gave up 0 bases, with 18 bases separating them. The CDR3 nucleotides read TGTGCCAGTAGTATCGGGCCAGCACGGGGGAGCTCTGGAAACACCATATATTTT. Translation gives CASSIGPARGSSGNTIYF. Complete variable domain (other parts from reference TRBV19 and TRBJ1-3): DGGITQSPKYLFRKEGQNVTLSCEQNLNHDAMYWYRQDPGQGLRLIYYSQIVNDFQKGDIAEGYSVSREKKESFPLTVTSAQKNPTAFYLCASSIGPARGSSGNTIYFGEGSWLTVV.

The chain employs TRBV19 and TRBJ2-1; TRBD1 aligns across 8 bases. CDR1 and CDR2 from the germline V gene are LNHDA and SQIVND (reference sequence). Trimming at V came to 4 bases and at J to 7 bases, leaving 3 bases not matched to a gene. This CDR3 contains 13 residues. In DNA, the CDR3 is TGTGCCAGTAGTAGACAGGGGCGGAATGAGCAGTTCTTC. Its translation is CASSRQGRNEQFF.

The gene calls are TRBV15 and TRBJ2-5; D unclear. Germline V gives CDR1 LNHNV, CDR2 YYDKDF (reference sequence). CDR3 size: 12 residues. The ends were cut back, 5 bases at V and 1 base at J, with 5 bases in the middle. The CDR3 DNA reads as TGTGCCACCAGCCTCCTCCAAGAGACCCAGTACTTC. This gives the protein CATSLLQETQYF.

The rearrangement joins TRBV12-5 to TRBJ2-2; D not resolved. Trimming took off 1 base at V and 6 bases at J, with 15 bases between the two ends. This CDR3 has 16 amino acids. CDR1 LGHNT and CDR2 FRNRAP come from the germline V gene. CDR3 loop: CASGLGVAASAGELFF. The CDR3 region has the DNA TGTGCTAGTGGTTTGGGGGTAGCTGCTTCCGCCGGGGAGCTGTTTTTT.